This passage covers 25 T cell receptor beta chains from one sample sequenced in a study of control samples from healthy donors and cancer patients. Sequencing used immunoSEQ multiplex PCR; TCRdb keeps in-frame clones, though not all of them. This table has about 94,000 clones, just over 90% appearing once. The material sequenced was blood. These receptor sequences come from a young woman in good health.

This sequence joins TRBV12-3 or TRBV12-4 and TRBJ1-1, with D perhaps TRBD1 (5 bases). The CDR3 has 12 amino acids. V was pared by 8 bases and J by 9 bases, with 16 bases between. The CDR3 bases are TGTGCCAGCGGGCAGGGACCTATCAAAGCTTTCTTT. Protein sequence: CASGQGPIKAFF.

V gene TRBV7-9 combines with J gene TRBJ2-1, with TRBD2 matching 12 bases. The CDR3 covers 15 residues. The J segment lost 2 bases and the V segment lost 6 bases, leaving 2 bases of the junction unmatched. CDR1 SEHNR and CDR2 FQNEAQ come from the germline V gene (reference sequence). CDR3 coding DNA: TGTGCCAGCAGACCTAGCGGGGGGGCCTACAATGAGCAGTTCTTC. Translating it yields CASRPSGGAYNEQFF.

The chain employs TRBV7-8 and TRBJ1-6, with 7 bases aligning to TRBD1. V was pared by 0 bases and J by 7 bases, with 9 bases of the junction left unmatched. There are 17 residues in the CDR3. CDR1 SGHVS and CDR2 FQNEAQ come from the germline V gene. This CDR3 is CASSLAPLGTENSPLHF. CDR3 DNA sequence: TGTGCCAGCAGCTTAGCGCCTCTAGGGACAGAAAATTCACCCCTCCACTTT.

This chain links TRBV14 with TRBJ1-1, with a possible D match to TRBD1 (6 bases). Trimming pared 0 bases from V and 3 bases from J, leaving 8 bases between. This CDR3 contains 14 residues. CDR1 and CDR2 from the germline V gene are SGHDN and FVKESK. The CDR3 bases are TGTGCCAGCAGCCAAGACGGACAGCACACTGAAGCTTTCTTT. This sequence encodes CASSQDGQHTEAFF.

CDR3: CASRLSDGYEQYF. The CDR3 DNA sequence: TGCGCCAGCAGACTATCGGACGGTTACGAGCAGTACTTC. The chain joins TRBV10-2 to TRBJ2-7; D is uncertain. The CDR3 covers 13 residues. V was clipped by 6 bases and J by 4 bases, with 13 bases between them. Per germline, CDR1 WSHSY and CDR2 SAAADI.

The chain uses TRBV7-9 and TRBJ1-2, with D possibly matching TRBD1 (5 bases). This CDR3 is 15 amino acids long. Trimming stripped 5 bases from V and 4 bases from J, with 17 bases between. Germline V lookup: CDR1 SEHNR, CDR2 FQNEAQ (reference sequence). This CDR3 reads CASSTPSGGIYGYTF. CDR3 nucleotides: TGTGCCAGCAGCACACCCAGCGGGGGAATCTATGGCTACACCTTC.

This sequence joins TRBV10-2 and TRBJ2-5; 11 positions match TRBD2. The CDR3 spans 14 residues. CDR1 and CDR2 (germline): WSHSY, SAAADI. After removal of 7 bases from V and 4 bases from J, the junction contained 5 bases not matched to a gene. The CDR3 DNA reads TGCGCCAGCATGAGTAGCGGGGGGGTAGAGACCCAGTACTTC. This gives the protein CASMSSGGVETQYF.

This chain connects TRBV13 to TRBJ1-3, with D tentatively TRBD1 (5 bases). The V gene's germline CDR1 is PRHDT and CDR2 FYEKMQ (reference sequence). V gave up 3 bases and J gave up 8 bases, with 11 bases separating them. The CDR3 has 13 amino acids. The CDR3 spells CASSFRVFDTIYF. The CDR3 coding sequence is TGTGCCAGCAGCTTCAGGGTTTTTGACACCATATATTTT.

V usage is TRBV11-2 and J usage is TRBJ2-7, with D perhaps TRBD1 (5 bases). Germline V gives CDR1 SGHAT, CDR2 FQNNGV. CDR3 length: 13 residues. V was pared by 5 bases and J by 5 bases, with 13 bases between. The CDR3 here is CASSPTRDHEQYF. CDR3 DNA: TGTGCCAGCAGCCCGACCAGGGATCACGAGCAGTACTTC.

The rearrangement uses TRBV7-9 and TRBJ2-6; the D gene is possibly TRBD1 (6 bases). CDR3 length equals 16 residues. Trimming took 0 bases from V and 1 from J, leaving 7 bases between them. Germline CDR1 SEHNR, CDR2 FQNEAQ (reference sequence). The CDR3 region has the DNA TGTGCCAGCAGCTTAGCAGGGGGATCTGGGGCCAACGTCCTGACTTTC. It translates to CASSLAGGSGANVLTF.

The J gene is TRBJ1-1, the V gene TRBV27; 7 nucleotides align to TRBD1. The CDR3 spans 14 residues. CDR1 and CDR2 from the germline V gene are MNHEY and SMNVEV (reference sequence). V was pared by 3 bases and J by 4 bases, with 5 bases of the junction left unmatched. The CDR3 DNA reads TGTGCCAGCAGTTTCTCGGACAGGACCACTGAAGCTTTCTTT. This gives the protein CASSFSDRTTEAFF.

The CDR3 bases are TGTGCCAGCAGCGTAGGTACGGGGTTGAGTGGCTACACCTTC. The encoded protein is CASSVGTGLSGYTF. The chain uses TRBV9 and TRBJ1-2; D is undetermined. The V and J ends lost 0 bases and 7 bases respectively, with 13 bases between them. Germline CDR1 and CDR2: SGDLS and YYNGEE. The CDR3 covers 14 residues.

J is TRBJ2-1 and V is TRBV2, with D possibly matching TRBD1 (6 bases). Germline CDR1 is SNHLY and CDR2 is FYNNEI. The CDR3 totals 15 residues. Trimming removed 5 bases from V and 0 bases from J, with 11 bases in between. The CDR3 region has the DNA TGTGCCAGCAGTTTAGACAGGAGCTCCTACAATGAGCAGTTCTTC. Its translation is CASSLDRSSYNEQFF.

V and J are TRBV6-5 and TRBJ1-4; the D gene is possibly TRBD1 (6 bases). This CDR3 is 13 amino acids long. CDR1 MNHEY and CDR2 SVGAGI come from the germline V gene. The V and J ends lost 6 bases and 7 bases respectively, with 12 bases between them. CDR3 DNA: TGTGCCAGCAGCAGGGGCGGGAGTGAAAAACTGTTTTTT. This gives the protein CASSRGGSEKLFF.

The chain carries TRBV9 and TRBJ1-1, with D hard to call. The CDR3 runs to 14 residues. CDR1 is SGDLS, CDR2 YYNGEE, per germline. The V and J ends lost 3 bases and 7 bases respectively, with 16 bases between them. The CDR3 reads CASSGGTTRDEAFF. The CDR3 DNA is TGTGCCAGCAGCGGGGGAACGACCCGCGATGAAGCTTTCTTT.

This rearrangement joins TRBV7-9 to TRBJ1-1; D ambiguous. The CDR3 is 14 residues long. In germline, CDR1 is SEHNR, CDR2 FQNEAQ (reference sequence). With 8 bases removed from V and 5 bases from J, the gap between germline ends came to 18 bases. The CDR3: CASSPRTDFTEAFF. The DNA for the CDR3 is TGTGCCAGCTCCCCCCGGACGGATTTTACTGAAGCTTTCTTT.

This chain links TRBV9 with TRBJ1-1, with TRBD1 as a possible D gene (6 bases). The V end was cut by 0 bases, the J end by 0 bases, with 9 bases between. Germline lookup yields CDR1 SGDLS and CDR2 YYNGEE. The CDR3 spans 15 residues. CDR3 DNA: TGTGCCAGCAGCGTAGACTCAGGGGTGAACACTGAAGCTTTCTTT. Translated: CASSVDSGVNTEAFF.

The gene calls are TRBV5-1 and TRBJ2-5, with 7 bases lining up with TRBD1. V dropped 4 bases and J dropped 5; count of bases not matched to a gene: 5. The germline V gene encodes CDR1 SGHRS and CDR2 YFSETQ. This CDR3 contains 13 residues. In nucleotides, the CDR3 is TGCGCCAGCAGCGCTGGGACAGCCGAGACCCAGTACTTC. Translating it yields CASSAGTAETQYF.

This chain links TRBV6-5 with TRBJ2-3; D remains unclear. The CDR3 consists of 13 residues. Germline V CDR1 and CDR2: MNHEY, SVGAGI. The V end lost 0 bases, the J end lost 4 bases, and 5 bases lay between the germline ends. The CDR3 spells CASSYSMADTQYF. DNA for the CDR3: TGTGCCAGCAGTTACTCGATGGCAGATACGCAGTATTTT.

The CDR3 DNA is TGTGCCAGCAGCGGGGCCGGTGACTACACCTTC. Translating gives CASSGAGDYTF. The chain uses TRBV9 and TRBJ1-2; D is unclear. V was clipped by 3 bases and J by 10 bases, with 10 bases between them. The length of the CDR3 is 11 residues. The V gene's germline CDR1 is SGDLS and CDR2 YYNGEE.

The J gene is TRBJ1-2, the V gene TRBV25-1; TRBD1 agrees at 8 bases. Germline lookup yields CDR1 MGHDK and CDR2 SYGVNS. The J segment lost 7 bases and the V segment lost 2 bases, leaving 9 bases of the junction unmatched. The CDR3 contains 15 residues. CDR3 sequence: CASSERGQGASGYTF. Written as DNA, the CDR3 is TGTGCCAGCAGTGAAAGGGGGCAGGGGGCCAGTGGCTACACCTTC.

This rearrangement joins TRBV9 to TRBJ2-1; TRBD2 might be the D (6 bases). CDR3 length equals 16 residues. The germline gives CDR1 SGDLS, CDR2 YYNGEE. Between the trimmed V and J ends, which lost 3 bases and 3 bases, there was a span of 16 bases. The CDR3 coding sequence is TGTGCCAGCAGCGGGTTCTCGGGGGAGAACTACAATGAGCAGTTCTTC. Amino acids: CASSGFSGENYNEQFF.

The V and J genes are TRBV6-5 and TRBJ2-5, with a possible D match to TRBD1 (6 bases). The CDR3 extends over 13 amino acids. Germline V gene lookup returns CDR1 MNHEY and CDR2 SVGAGI. Trimming took 9 bases from V and 2 from J, leaving 13 bases between them. The CDR3 bases are TGTGCCAGTACAGGACAGATTCAAGAGACCCAGTACTTC. It specifies CASTGQIQETQYF.

This chain uses TRBV7-9 with TRBJ1-2, with D tentatively TRBD1 (6 bases). This CDR3 is built from 15 residues. CDR1 is SEHNR, CDR2 FQNEAQ, per germline (reference sequence). V was clipped by 7 bases and J by 8 bases, with 23 bases between them. CDR3 sequence reads: CASTLPEEQGKGYTF. CDR3 DNA sequence: TGTGCCAGCACCCTTCCCGAGGAGCAGGGGAAGGGCTACACCTTC.

The CDR3 spells CASSPTSGGAWNGETQYF. The CDR3 region has the DNA TGTGCCAGCTCCCCGACTAGCGGGGGGGCCTGGAATGGAGAGACCCAGTACTTC. The rearrangement joins TRBV19 to TRBJ2-5; TRBD2 aligns across 14 bases. Germline loops: CDR1 LNHDA, CDR2 SQIVND (reference sequence). The CDR3 sequence is 18 residues long. With 9 bases clipped from V and 4 bases from J, the junction kept 16 bases outside the gene matches.